Presented here are 7 T cell receptor beta chains from one specimen sequenced in a study of T-cell reconstitution after alpha-beta-depleted transplantation in children. The authors prepared the TCRbeta library with unique molecular identifiers. TCRdb used MiXCR to reprocess the PCR reads, holding one entry per CDR3 protein. Altogether about 240,000 distinct CDR3 sequences are present, more than 10% being singletons, with the ten largest covering 2.6%. This material consisted of PBMCs from the stem cell graft donor, taken from the stem cell graft. The receptors here all came from a human donor who donated a stem cell graft to a child with acute lymphoblastic leukemia.

This clonotype appeared many times. As DNA, the CDR3 is TGCAGTGCTTACTCTCTCGACGGACTTAACTATGGCTACACCTTC. This encodes CSAYSLDGLNYGYTF. The chain joins TRBV20-1 to TRBJ1-2; D gene uncertain. Germline V gene sequence: CDR1 DFQATT, CDR2 SNEGSKA (reference sequence). The length of the CDR3 is 15 residues. V dropped 5 bases and J dropped 1 base, with 17 bases sitting between them.

This clonotype was observed many times. The rearrangement uses TRBV12-3 or TRBV12-4 and TRBJ1-4; D gene ambiguous. The CDR3 runs 14 residues. V was clipped by 7 bases and J by 8 bases, with 17 bases between them. The CDR3 nucleotides are TGTGCCAGCACCTGGACGCATCGAGTAGAAAAACTGTTTTTT. This gives the protein CASTWTHRVEKLFF.

This clonotype came up many times. The chain joins TRBV5-6 to TRBJ2-3; 14 positions agree with TRBD2. The CDR3 is 16 residues long. After removal of 4 bases from V and 6 bases from J, the junction contained 7 bases not matched to a gene. Germline assignment: CDR1 SGHDT and CDR2 YYEEEE. CDR3 DNA: TGTGCCAGCAGCGCCTGGACTAGCGGGAGGAGGGATACGCAGTATTTT. Translation: CASSAWTSGRRDTQYF.

This clonotype was observed many times. The chain combines TRBV20-1 with TRBJ2-1, with D tentatively TRBD1 or TRBD2 (5 bases each). Trimming removed 5 bases at V and 4 bases at J, with 18 bases between. The CDR3 runs to 15 residues. Germline loops: CDR1 DFQATT, CDR2 SNEGSKA (reference sequence). Written as DNA, the CDR3 is TGCAGTGCTGAGGGGCCCAAGGGCCCTTACAATGAGCAGTTCTTC. This sequence encodes CSAEGPKGPYNEQFF.

This clonotype was seen repeatedly, ten times or more. The V gene is TRBV5-1, the J gene TRBJ1-1, with D possibly being TRBD1 (6 bases). Germline V gene sequence: CDR1 SGHRS, CDR2 YFSETQ. Trimming shortened V by 1 base and J by 4 bases, and 8 bases separated the two germline ends. The CDR3 totals 13 residues. The CDR3 spells CASSLQQGTEAFF. CDR3 sequence (DNA): TGCGCCAGCAGCTTGCAACAGGGCACTGAAGCTTTCTTT.

This sequence joins TRBV2 and TRBJ2-1; 10 bases align to TRBD2. Losses at the gene ends were 5 bases for V and 6 bases for J; bases not matched to a gene: 7. This CDR3 spans 15 amino acids. Looked up from germline, CDR1 is SNHLY and CDR2 is FYNNEI. As DNA, the CDR3 is TGTGCCAGCAGTAACACCGGGACTAGCGTCAATGAGCAGTTCTTC. Encoded protein: CASSNTGTSVNEQFF.

This clonotype was picked up a small number of times. V is TRBV18 and J is TRBJ2-5; TRBD1 is a possible D gene (6 bases). Trimming left V 1 base short and J 1 base short, with 10 bases between. Germline CDR1 KGHSH, CDR2 LQKENI. The CDR3 is made up of 15 amino acids. DNA of the CDR3: TGTGCCAGCTCACCACAGGACAGAACCCAAGAGACCCAGTACTTC. Its protein product is CASSPQDRTQETQYF.